Following are 18 T cell receptor beta chains from one sample sequenced in a study of cytomegalovirus exposure and HLA in healthy donors. The PCR was carried out with 60 Vbeta primers and 13 Jbeta primers. Using immunoSEQ multiplex PCR, the repertoire was profiled, and TCRdb retains in-frame clones only, with some absent. The sample holds around 200,000 clones, about 85% seen once. The source material was PBMCs. These receptors came from a man between 50 and 59 years old in good health and CMV-seronegative.

V and J are TRBV10-3 and TRBJ1-2; weak D call: TRBD1 (5 bases). Germline V CDR1 and CDR2: ENHRY, SYGVKD. Trimming left V 2 bases short and J 2 bases short, with 24 bases between. The length of the CDR3 is 19 residues. For the CDR3, the DNA is TGTGCCATCAGTGAGGGAGGGACCCGTAGAGGGGACTTCAACTATGGCTACACCTTC. Translated: CAISEGGTRRGDFNYGYTF.

The gene calls are TRBV5-1 and TRBJ2-3, with D possibly TRBD1 on 6 matching bases. The CDR3 loop spans 16 amino acids. The V and J ends lost 2 bases and 2 bases respectively, with 15 bases between them. CDR1 is SGHRS, CDR2 YFSETQ, per germline. CDR3 amino acids: CASSFAPGQLTDTQYF. CDR3 sequence (DNA): TGCGCCAGCAGCTTCGCACCGGGACAACTCACAGATACGCAGTATTTT.

The CDR3 coding sequence is TGTGCCAGCTCACCACCGTTTAGGGAGGATGGCTACACCTTC. Protein: CASSPPFREDGYTF. This chain links TRBV18 with TRBJ1-2; D uncertain. CDR3 length: 14 amino acids. V gave up 0 bases and J gave up 6 bases, with 11 bases separating them. Germline V gives CDR1 KGHSH, CDR2 LQKENI.

The chain recombines TRBV11-1 with TRBJ1-1; D might be TRBD1 (6 bases). Germline assignment: CDR1 SGHAT and CDR2 FQDESV (reference sequence). V lost 6 bases and J 0 bases, leaving 8 bases between the germline ends. The CDR3 is 13 amino acids. The CDR3 region is CASRDRLNTEAFF. For the CDR3, the DNA is TGTGCCAGCAGGGACAGATTGAACACTGAAGCTTTCTTT.

The chain joins TRBV4-3 to TRBJ2-1; 11 bases match TRBD1. The ends lost 3 bases at V and 10 bases at J; junction bases unmatched: 8. CDR1 LGHNA and CDR2 YSLEER come from the germline V gene. The CDR3 totals 15 residues. This chain's CDR3 is CASSQADRGLLEQFF. CDR3 DNA sequence: TGCGCCAGCAGCCAGGCGGACAGGGGGCTTTTAGAGCAGTTCTTC.

The chain couples TRBV4-3 to TRBJ2-7, with 15 bases identical to TRBD2. From germline, CDR1 is LGHNA and CDR2 YSLEER. CDR3 length equals 17 residues. The V segment lost 3 bases and the J segment 2 bases; nucleotides outside the gene matches: 5. CDR3 loop: CASSQGTSGGFAYEQYF. CDR3 coding DNA: TGCGCCAGCAGCCAGGGGACTAGCGGGGGGTTTGCCTACGAGCAGTACTTC.

The chain recombines TRBV10-3 with TRBJ1-5, with TRBD1 identical over 9 bases. V gave up 11 bases and J gave up 0 bases; unmatched junction bases: 17. Per germline, CDR1 ENHRY and CDR2 SYGVKD. The length of the CDR3 is 18 residues. The CDR3 DNA reads as TGTGCCCCAGGTCCTTGGACAGGGGTCTTATATAGCAATCAGCCCCAGCATTTT. It translates to CAPGPWTGVLYSNQPQHF.

V usage is TRBV6-1 and J usage is TRBJ2-7, with 10 bases identical to TRBD1. The germline CDR1 and CDR2 sequences are MNHNS and SASEGT. V was pared by 7 bases and J by 2 bases, with 5 bases of the junction left unmatched. This CDR3 comprises 14 residues. Here the CDR3 reads CASTLGQGAYEQYF. CDR3 nucleotides: TGTGCCAGCACCCTAGGACAGGGGGCCTACGAGCAGTACTTC.

The chain links TRBV5-1 to TRBJ1-4, with 9 nucleotides matching TRBD1. The V and J ends lost 7 bases and 7 bases, in that order; junction bases with no gene match: 14. The CDR3 consists of 16 residues. The germline V gene encodes CDR1 SGHRS and CDR2 YFSETQ. The CDR3 region has the DNA TGCGCCAGCGCGACCTTATCCGGGACAGGGACTGAAAAACTGTTTTTT. Encoded protein: CASATLSGTGTEKLFF.

This clone was observed a handful of times. This chain links TRBV6-5 with TRBJ2-4; 9 bases agree with TRBD2. Trimming took 10 bases from V and 9 from J; bases not matched to a gene: 13. The CDR3 consists of 14 residues. Germline assignment: CDR1 MNHEY and CDR2 SVGAGI. The CDR3 here is CATAGGGSKGIQYF. The DNA for the CDR3 is TGTGCCACCGCGGGAGGGGGCAGTAAGGGCATTCAGTACTTC.

CDR3 region: CASSFSGVKAKNIQYF. The DNA for the CDR3 is TGTGCCAGCAGCTTTTCAGGGGTTAAGGCCAAAAACATTCAGTACTTC. The gene calls are TRBV13 and TRBJ2-4, with D maybe TRBD1 (6 bases). V lost 3 bases and J 1 base, leaving 13 bases between the germline ends. This CDR3 has 16 residues. Germline CDR1 reads PRHDT; CDR2 reads FYEKMQ (reference sequence).

This chain uses TRBV4-3 with TRBJ2-3; maybe TRBD2 (7 bases). The ends were cut back, 0 bases at V and 3 bases at J, with 16 bases in the middle. In germline, CDR1 is LGHNA, CDR2 YSLEER. This CDR3 spans 17 amino acids. CDR3 in DNA: TGCGCCAGCAGCCAAGATAAGGGTCGGGGGGCGACAGATACGCAGTATTTT. Protein: CASSQDKGRGATDTQYF.

This clone was seen once. The V and J genes are TRBV7-6 and TRBJ2-7; D perhaps matches TRBD2 (6 bases). Trimming shortened V by 5 bases and J by 0 bases, and 14 bases separated the two germline ends. CDR3 length equals 15 residues. CDR1 is SGHVS, CDR2 FNYEAQ, per germline. CDR3 residues: CASSPRLGLSYEQYF. The DNA for the CDR3 is TGTGCCAGCAGCCCTCGACTAGGACTCTCCTACGAGCAGTACTTC.

This clone occurred a few times. CDR3: CASSPQGTSGGRNPYEQYF. DNA of the CDR3: TGTGCCAGCAGCCCTCAAGGGACTAGCGGGGGGCGAAATCCCTACGAGCAGTACTTC. The V call is TRBV7-9, the J call TRBJ2-7, with 15 bases fitting TRBD2. J lost 2 bases, V lost 5 bases, and 13 bases had no gene match. Germline V gene lookup returns CDR1 SEHNR and CDR2 FQNEAQ (reference sequence). The CDR3 consists of 19 residues. The full variable domain, completed using reference TRBV7-9 and TRBJ2-7, is DTGVSQNPRHKITKRGQNVTFRCDPISEHNRLYWYRQTLGQGPEFLTYFQNEAQLEKSRLLSDRFSAERPKGSFSTLEIQRTEQGDSAMYLCASSPQGTSGGRNPYEQYFGPGTRLTVT.

The DNA for the CDR3 is TGTGCCAGCAGTCCCAAGCGGGGATATACTGAAGCTTTCTTT. Its translation is CASSPKRGYTEAFF. The chain is built from TRBV7-9 and TRBJ1-1; D is unresolved. This CDR3 contains 14 residues. Trimming took 6 bases from V and 5 from J, leaving 16 bases between them. Germline CDR1 and CDR2: SEHNR and FQNEAQ (reference sequence). Filled out from reference TRBV7-9 and TRBJ1-1, the complete variable domain reads DTGVSQNPRHKITKRGQNVTFRCDPISEHNRLYWYRQTLGQGPEFLTYFQNEAQLEKSRLLSDRFSAERPKGSFSTLEIQRTEQGDSAMYLCASSPKRGYTEAFFGQGTRLTVV.

This sequence joins TRBV30 and TRBJ2-1, with D hard to call. Germline CDR1 GTSNPN, CDR2 SVGIG (reference sequence). The CDR3 totals 13 residues. V was clipped by 0 bases and J by 2 bases, with 5 bases between them. This chain's CDR3 is CAWSVLPYNEQFF. DNA for the CDR3: TGTGCCTGGAGTGTGCTACCCTACAATGAGCAGTTCTTC.

The rearrangement joins TRBV10-3 to TRBJ2-5; TRBD2 is a possible D gene (5 bases). Germline loops: CDR1 ENHRY, CDR2 SYGVKD. The CDR3 runs 14 residues. The germline V and J ends were trimmed by 10 bases and 0 bases, with 15 bases remaining between them. CDR3 region: CATKVSADQETQYF. The DNA for the CDR3 is TGTGCCACAAAGGTTAGCGCCGACCAAGAGACCCAGTACTTC.

This clone appeared a single time. CDR3 residues: CASRTGQALGETQYF. CDR3 DNA sequence: TGTGCCAGCAGGACAGGACAGGCCCTAGGAGAGACCCAGTACTTC. The chain uses TRBV6-1 and TRBJ2-5, with TRBD1 matching over 7 bases. This CDR3 region has 15 residues. Looked up from germline, CDR1 is MNHNS and CDR2 is SASEGT. V shed 6 bases, J shed 4 bases, and the junction held 11 bases outside the gene matches.